Listed here are 2 T cell receptor beta chains from one sample, sequenced in a study of tumor and adjacent non-tumor tissue in lung cancer. TCRbeta libraries were built with three rounds of nested PCR, modified from ARM-PCR. MiXCR was run by TCRdb on the multiplex PCR reads, yielding one entry per CDR3 protein. The data hold 35,000 to 50,000 distinct CDR3 sequences, with 60% observed a single time. This sample's RNA came from whole unsorted tissue. Distant lung tissue was collected more than 3 cm away from the tumor edge. Sequencing was performed on distant non-tumor lung tissue. The receptor set was obtained from a man aged 50 to 59 with non-small cell lung cancer.

A note on this clonotype: The conserved phenylalanine or tryptophan is not found at the CDR3 terminus, so this likely reflects a read error. The chain employs TRBV5-4 and TRBJ2-3, with TRBD2 matching 9 bases. The trim removed 10 bases at V and 4 bases at J, leaving 10 bases unmatched. Per the germline V gene, CDR1 is SGHNT and CDR2 is YYREEE (reference sequence). This CDR3 spans 14 amino acids. CDR3 region: CADSFSGSADTQYY. The CDR3 DNA reads TGTGCCGACAGCTTTAGCGGGAGTGCAGATACGCAGTATTAT.

In regard to this clonotype: Relative to the germline gene, one junction end is altered; a read error may explain this. The V gene is TRBV12-3 or TRBV12-4, the J gene TRBJ2-7; tentative D call: TRBD1 (7 bases). There are 15 residues in the CDR3. The CDR3 DNA reads as TGTGTCAGCTCTACTTCGACAGGGAGGCCCTACGAGCAGTATTTC. It yields the protein CVSSTSTGRPYEQYF.